The 10 T cell receptor beta chains in this list originate from one sample, sequenced in a study of vaccination effects on CD4 cells after COVID-19 (dated by TCRdb to between 2021 and 2024). After around ten days of culture, CD4+ T cells were isolated with the EasySep CD4+ T cell isolation kit. Their antigens remain unidentified. Library prep was done by the immunoSEQ multiplex PCR assay. TCRdb retrieved this table from immuneACCESS and kept in-frame rearrangements only. Not all clones are present; in checked studies, unresolved V genes account for under half, and no reason is known for the remainder. For this sample the table gives around 56,000 clones, of which about three quarters were detected only once. The biggest ten clones account for approximately 3% of the sample. This sample comprised CD4+ T cells from PBMCs cultured without peptide, obtained before COVID-19 vaccination. These receptors all stem from a human donor who received a COVID-19 vaccine.

This chain uses TRBV5-1 with TRBJ2-5; D gene uncertain. Germline loops: CDR1 SGHRS, CDR2 YFSETQ. The CDR3 spans 14 residues. Trimming shortened V by 5 bases and J by 5 bases, and 16 bases separated the two germline ends. In nucleotides, the CDR3 is TGCGCCAGCAGTTATGGGATTGGTCGCGAGACCCAGTACTTC. Translation gives CASSYGIGRETQYF.

This chain joins TRBV6-5 and TRBJ1-2; 8 nucleotides agree with TRBD1. The CDR3 contains 13 residues. Germline V gives CDR1 MNHEY, CDR2 SVGAGI. With V trimmed by 6 bases and J by 4 bases, 4 bases remained unmatched. CDR3 region: CASSPGGGYGYTF. The CDR3 coding sequence is TGTGCCAGCAGCCCAGGGGGCGGCTATGGCTACACCTTC.

The chain recombines TRBV6-6 with TRBJ2-7; D might be TRBD1 or TRBD2, each matching 6 bases. V was pared by 7 bases and J by 2 bases, with 24 bases between. Germline V gene data show CDR1 as MNHNY and CDR2 as SVGAGI (reference sequence). This CDR3 is built from 17 residues. CDR3 protein: CASTRIRGLRNAYEQYV. CDR3 coding DNA: TGTGCCAGCACTCGCATCAGGGGACTCCGAAATGCCTACGAGCAGTACGTC.

The chain joins TRBV19 to TRBJ2-1; D possibly corresponds to TRBD1 (5 bases). CDR3 length: 15 amino acids. V lost 1 base and J 5 bases, leaving 12 bases between the germline ends. The V gene's germline CDR1 is LNHDA and CDR2 SQIVND (reference sequence). In DNA form, the CDR3 reads TGTGCCAGTAGTATAGTAAACAGGATAAACAATGAGCAGTTCTTC. Its protein product is CASSIVNRINNEQFF. The whole variable domain, filled in from reference TRBV19 and TRBJ2-1, reads DGGITQSPKYLFRKEGQNVTLSCEQNLNHDAMYWYRQDPGQGLRLIYYSQIVNDFQKGDIAEGYSVSREKKESFPLTVTSAQKNPTAFYLCASSIVNRINNEQFFGPGTRLTVL.

The genes are TRBV5-1 and TRBJ2-1, with 10 bases that match TRBD1. The CDR3 is 16 residues long. With V trimmed by 1 base and J by 5 bases, 6 bases remained unmatched. Germline lookup yields CDR1 SGHRS and CDR2 YFSETQ. The CDR3 sequence is CASSLQGQGLHNEQFF. CDR3 nucleotide sequence: TGCGCCAGCAGCTTGCAGGGACAGGGGTTGCACAATGAGCAGTTCTTC.

V is TRBV5-8 and J is TRBJ2-1, with 8 bases aligning to TRBD2. The CDR3 extends over 13 amino acids. CDR1 and CDR2 (germline): SGHTS, YDEGEE. Trimming at V came to 2 bases and at J to 6 bases, leaving 1 base not matched to a gene. In DNA form, the CDR3 reads TGTGCCAGCAGCTTTCGGGGGGGCAATGAGCAGTTCTTC. This sequence encodes CASSFRGGNEQFF.

The rearrangement joins TRBV5-6 to TRBJ2-1; 8 nucleotides line up with TRBD1. The trim removed 5 bases at V and 8 bases at J, leaving 9 bases unmatched. The CDR3 length is 14 residues. The germline CDR1 and CDR2 sequences are SGHDT and YYEEEE. The CDR3 spells CASRPFDRGHEQFF. The CDR3 DNA reads as TGTGCCAGCAGACCGTTCGACAGGGGACATGAGCAGTTCTTC.

V and J are TRBV19 and TRBJ1-2; tentative D call: TRBD1 (5 bases). This CDR3 is built from 12 residues. Trimming removed 5 bases at V and 8 bases at J, with 12 bases between. The germline gives CDR1 LNHDA, CDR2 SQIVND (reference sequence). The CDR3 sequence is CASSETVGGYTF. In nucleotides, the CDR3 is TGTGCCAGTAGTGAGACAGTTGGAGGCTACACCTTC. The entire variable domain, with the rest obtained from reference TRBV19 and TRBJ1-2, is as follows: DGGITQSPKYLFRKEGQNVTLSCEQNLNHDAMYWYRQDPGQGLRLIYYSQIVNDFQKGDIAEGYSVSREKKESFPLTVTSAQKNPTAFYLCASSETVGGYTFGSGTRLTVV.

The V and J genes are TRBV19 and TRBJ2-2; TRBD2 matches 13 bases. V shed 5 bases and J 9 bases; nucleotides not matched to a gene: 9. There are 16 residues in the CDR3. Germline assignment: CDR1 LNHDA and CDR2 SQIVND (reference sequence). In DNA, the CDR3 is TGTGCCAGTAGTCCCCAGACTAGCGGGGGGCGGCGGGAGCTGTTTTTT. Translation gives CASSPQTSGGRRELFF.

This clone was seen only a few times. The chain joins TRBV10-3 to TRBJ1-2, with TRBD1 as a possible D gene (5 bases). V was pared by 0 bases and J by 8 bases, with 19 bases between. The germline V gene encodes CDR1 ENHRY and CDR2 SYGVKD. CDR3 size: 16 residues. Here the CDR3 reads CAISESGTASSLGYTF. As DNA, the CDR3 is TGTGCCATCAGTGAGTCCGGGACTGCAAGTAGTTTAGGCTACACCTTC.